What follows are 29 T cell receptor beta chains derived from one specimen sequenced in a study of control samples from healthy donors and cancer patients (dated by TCRdb to the early 2020s). The library was generated by the immunoSEQ multiplex PCR assay. The immuneACCESS repertoire file appears here via TCRdb, limited to in-frame rearrangements. These files lack a portion of the clones; in checked studies, under half of the deficit traces to unresolved V genes, and the cause of the others is not known. In all, the sample holds 260,000 or so clones, and about 80% of those were seen once. Jointly, the top ten make up 13% of the sample. Input material: PBMCs. The receptors were sampled from a woman aged 55-70 years with lung cancer.

The V call is TRBV2, the J call TRBJ1-3; 9 nucleotides agree with TRBD1. The germline CDR1 and CDR2 sequences are SNHLY and FYNNEI. This CDR3 comprises 15 residues. Losses at the gene ends were 5 bases for V and 0 bases for J; bases not matched to a gene: 2. The CDR3 region is CASSRDRASGNTIYF. DNA of the CDR3: TGTGCCAGCAGTCGGGACAGGGCCTCTGGAAACACCATATATTTT.

This clone has only a few counts. The rearrangement uses TRBV19 and TRBJ2-5, with TRBD1 matching 7 bases. J lost 5 bases, V lost 10 bases, and 7 bases had no gene match. Germline V CDR1 and CDR2: LNHDA, SQIVND (reference sequence). There are 12 residues in the CDR3. The CDR3 is CATATGWETQYF. CDR3 DNA: TGTGCCACGGCGACAGGGTGGGAGACCCAGTACTTC.

The rearrangement links TRBV11-2 to TRBJ2-5, with D tentatively TRBD2 (6 bases). Germline V CDR1 and CDR2: SGHAT, FQNNGV. The CDR3 runs 15 residues. V was shortened by 5 bases and J by 5 bases, with 18 bases between the two germline ends. CDR3 sequence reads: CASSLPGLARETQYF. CDR3 sequence (DNA): TGTGCCAGCAGCCTACCGGGACTTGCACGGGAGACCCAGTACTTC.

The chain combines TRBV9 with TRBJ2-7; D unclear. Germline lookup yields CDR1 SGDLS and CDR2 YYNGEE. V lost 7 bases to trimming and J lost 1 base, with 12 bases between them. The CDR3 covers 13 residues. The CDR3 DNA sequence: TGTGCCAGCGGCGAGGAACCGTCCTACGAGCAGTACTTC. It translates to CASGEEPSYEQYF.

This clone was recorded only once. V and J are TRBV13 and TRBJ1-1; no firm D call. Trimming pared 5 bases from V and 1 base from J, leaving 14 bases between. The CDR3 contains 15 residues. Per germline, CDR1 PRHDT and CDR2 FYEKMQ (reference sequence). CDR3 in amino acids: CASSAGLPRNTEAFF. The CDR3 nucleotides read TGTGCCAGCAGCGCAGGACTACCTAGGAACACTGAAGCTTTCTTT.

The sample holds a few counts of this clone. Other DNA sequences from this sample encode an identical CDR3 as well. This chain uses TRBV10-1 with TRBJ2-2; weak D call: TRBD2 (6 bases). Germline V gives CDR1 WNHNN, CDR2 SYGVQD (reference sequence). The CDR3 contains 14 residues. The V and J ends lost 6 bases and 1 base respectively, with 9 bases between them. CDR3 in DNA: TGCGCCAGCAGGAGCGGGTTGAACACCGGGGAGCTGTTTTTT. The encoded protein is CASRSGLNTGELFF.

The gene calls are TRBV27 and TRBJ2-1, with unresolved D. The CDR3 sequence is 14 residues long. Germline-derived CDR1 and CDR2 are MNHEY and SMNVEV (reference sequence). V lost 10 bases to trimming and J lost 0 bases, with 13 bases between them. The CDR3, as DNA: TGTGCCACCCGGTGGGTCAGCTCCTACAATGAGCAGTTCTTC. Protein: CATRWVSSYNEQFF.

The chain carries TRBV7-6 and TRBJ2-5; TRBD2 aligns across 9 bases. The CDR3 extends over 17 amino acids. V lost 1 base, J lost 4 bases, and 10 bases stayed unmatched. The V gene's germline CDR1 is SGHVS and CDR2 FNYEAQ. In nucleotides, the CDR3 is TGTGCCAGCAGCTTAGGTCGCGGGGGGGCATCGCGAGAGACCCAGTACTTC. It codes for CASSLGRGGASRETQYF.

This clone was counted a single time. The chain combines TRBV21-1 with TRBJ2-3; the table's D call TRBD2 went unverified against the DNA. TRBV21-1 is noted as a pseudogene. The CDR3 loop spans 17 amino acids. CDR3 sequence: CARPIPAGGPSTDTQYF. For the CDR3, the DNA is TGTGCCAGACCGATCCCAGCGGGAGGTCCCAGCACAGATACGCAGTATTTT.

This clone was seen once. V and J are TRBV5-6 and TRBJ1-2; D is unresolved. Germline V gives CDR1 SGHDT, CDR2 YYEEEE. V was clipped by 2 bases and J by 8 bases, with 13 bases between them. The length of the CDR3 is 13 residues. The DNA for the CDR3 is TGTGCCAGCAGCTTTGGACCTCTCAGGGGCTACACCTTC. This codes for CASSFGPLRGYTF.

This clone was observed a few times. The rearrangement uses TRBV19 and TRBJ1-2, with TRBD1 matching 7 bases. CDR3 length: 14 amino acids. Germline assignment: CDR1 LNHDA and CDR2 SQIVND (reference sequence). The ends lost 7 bases at V and 5 bases at J; junction bases unmatched: 10. CDR3 coding DNA: TGTGCCAGTACTCCCCCCGGACAGGCTTATGGCTACACCTTC. Its protein product is CASTPPGQAYGYTF.

This clone is a singleton in its sample. The chain has TRBV4-1 and TRBJ2-5, with D tentatively TRBD2 (6 bases). The V gene lost 2 bases and the J gene lost 9 bases, with 16 bases spanning the gap. The germline V gene encodes CDR1 MGHRA and CDR2 YSYEKL. This CDR3 has 14 residues. The CDR3 coding sequence is TGCGCCAGCAGCCAATGGACTACTTCGGGGGCCCAGTACTTC. As protein: CASSQWTTSGAQYF.

This sequence joins TRBV5-8 and TRBJ2-1; the D call may be TRBD1 or TRBD2 (5 bases each). With 3 bases removed from V and 9 bases from J, the gap between germline ends came to 22 bases. CDR1 is SGHTS and CDR2 is YDEGEE in the germline V gene. This CDR3 comprises 16 residues. CDR3 amino acids: CASSWETGTWNTEQFF. CDR3 bases: TGTGCCAGCAGCTGGGAGACCGGGACCTGGAATACTGAGCAGTTCTTC.

This chain links TRBV7-9 with TRBJ2-3; 8 bases are a match to TRBD2. The CDR3 is 15 amino acids. Trimming at V came to 5 bases and at J to 4 bases, leaving 8 bases not matched to a gene. The V gene's germline CDR1 is SEHNR and CDR2 FQNEAQ (reference sequence). The CDR3 sequence is CASSPSSGRADTQYF. CDR3 DNA: TGTGCCAGCAGCCCCTCTAGCGGGCGGGCAGATACGCAGTATTTT. The complete variable domain, with remaining parts taken from reference TRBV7-9 and TRBJ2-3, reads DTGVSQNPRHKITKRGQNVTFRCDPISEHNRLYWYRQTLGQGPEFLTYFQNEAQLEKSRLLSDRFSAERPKGSFSTLEIQRTEQGDSAMYLCASSPSSGRADTQYFGPGTRLTVL.

This chain uses TRBV5-4 with TRBJ1-2; D might be TRBD1 (5 bases). Trimming took off 5 bases at V and 2 bases at J, with 13 bases between the two ends. Germline-derived CDR1 and CDR2 are SGHNT and YYREEE (reference sequence). CDR3 size: 14 residues. CDR3 DNA: TGTGCCAGCAGTTCCGGGACGGCGAACTATGGCTACACCTTC. Its protein is CASSSGTANYGYTF.

The rearrangement uses TRBV20-1 and TRBJ1-1; D gene uncertain. Trimming took 7 bases from V and 4 from J, leaving 10 bases between them. Per the germline V gene, CDR1 is DFQATT and CDR2 is SNEGSKA (reference sequence). The length of the CDR3 is 11 residues. The CDR3 here is CSGRSSTEAFF. CDR3 coding DNA: TGCAGTGGGCGGAGTTCCACTGAAGCTTTCTTT.

The chain combines TRBV30 with TRBJ1-1, with TRBD1 identical over 7 bases. The V gene's germline CDR1 is GTSNPN and CDR2 SVGIG (reference sequence). CDR3 length: 13 amino acids. J lost 4 bases, V lost 2 bases, and 4 bases had no gene match. The CDR3 DNA reads TGTGCCTGGAGTTCCCACAGGGGCACTGAAGCTTTCTTT. It codes for CAWSSHRGTEAFF.

The CDR3 DNA is TGTGCCAGCAGCGCCCCACCGGGACAGGGGAAGACCGAGCAGTACTTC. It translates to CASSAPPGQGKTEQYF. V and J are TRBV11-1 and TRBJ2-7, with 10 bases identical to TRBD1. This CDR3 is 16 amino acids long. V lost 5 bases, J lost 6 bases, and 13 bases stayed unmatched. Germline V gene lookup returns CDR1 SGHAT and CDR2 FQDESV (reference sequence).

This clone was seen a few times. V and J are TRBV24-1 and TRBJ2-2; tentative D call: TRBD2 (5 bases). This CDR3 comprises 17 residues. Germline V gives CDR1 KGHDR, CDR2 SFDVKD. Deletions cut 4 bases from V and 1 base from J, with 15 bases between. The CDR3 nucleotides are TGTGCCACCAGTGACCCCCGCGGGCAGGTGAACACCGGGGAGCTGTTTTTT. Its translation is CATSDPRGQVNTGELFF.

This clone came up a few times. This chain uses TRBV19 with TRBJ1-2, with D possibly matching TRBD1 (6 bases). Germline assignment: CDR1 LNHDA and CDR2 SQIVND (reference sequence). CDR3 length equals 15 residues. V was cut by 7 bases and J by 7 bases, with 22 bases left in between. CDR3 nucleotide sequence: TGTGCCAGTACCCAATTCGGTGGGGGGCTGAGTGGCTACACCTTC. Its protein product is CASTQFGGGLSGYTF.

The V and J genes are TRBV20-1 and TRBJ1-5; D is undetermined. CDR1 DFQATT and CDR2 SNEGSKA come from the germline V gene (reference sequence). Trimming stripped 3 bases from V and 5 bases from J, with 17 bases between. The CDR3 runs to 15 residues. Here the CDR3 DNA reads TGCAGTGCTAGTAAGTTGAGGGAGACGGATCAGCCCCAGCATTTT. The encoded protein is CSASKLRETDQPQHF.

V gene TRBV5-4 combines with J gene TRBJ1-6, with D perhaps TRBD1 (5 bases). Germline V CDR1 and CDR2: SGHNT, YYREEE (reference sequence). The CDR3 is 16 amino acids. Trimming removed 0 bases from V and 2 bases from J, with 9 bases in between. The CDR3 nucleotides read TGTGCCAGCAGCTTGGATGGGACTACCTATAATTCACCCCTCCACTTT. It is translated as CASSLDGTTYNSPLHF.

The J gene is TRBJ2-5, the V gene TRBV4-1; 12 nucleotides match TRBD2. J gave up 5 bases and V 0 bases, and 4 bases lay outside the gene matches. The CDR3 runs 16 residues. Germline V gene lookup returns CDR1 MGHRA and CDR2 YSYEKL. The CDR3 protein is CASSQDGTSGWETQYF. CDR3 bases: TGCGCCAGCAGCCAAGATGGGACTAGCGGGTGGGAGACCCAGTACTTC.

V gene TRBV4-1 combines with J gene TRBJ1-2; D uncertain. The length of the CDR3 is 13 residues. Trimming removed 0 bases from V and 3 bases from J, with 5 bases in between. The germline gives CDR1 MGHRA, CDR2 YSYEKL. The CDR3 DNA is TGCGCCAGCAGCCAAGACAGTGACTATGGCTACACCTTC. It encodes CASSQDSDYGYTF.

This clone was counted between two and nine times. V is TRBV3-1 (or the pseudogene TRBV3-2) and J is TRBJ2-7; D is uncertain. The V end was cut by 0 bases, the J end by 2 bases, with 11 bases between. CDR3 length equals 15 residues. Germline V gene data show CDR1 as LGHDT and CDR2 as YNNKEL (reference sequence). The CDR3 DNA follows: TGTGCCAGCAGCCAAGAGGCATACTCCCCCTACGAGCAGTACTTC. Protein sequence: CASSQEAYSPYEQYF.

The rearrangement links TRBV28 to TRBJ2-7; 7 nucleotides line up with TRBD2. CDR3 length: 13 amino acids. The V gene end was trimmed by 8 bases and the J gene end by 6 bases; junction bases not matched to a gene: 10. Germline V gene lookup returns CDR1 MDHEN and CDR2 SYDVKM. CDR3 loop: CASLSGFLREQYF. The CDR3 coding sequence is TGTGCCAGCCTTAGCGGGTTTCTCCGCGAGCAGTACTTC.

V gene TRBV7-9 combines with J gene TRBJ2-5, with a possible D match to TRBD2 (5 bases). Germline V CDR1 and CDR2: SEHNR, FQNEAQ (reference sequence). The CDR3 sequence is 14 residues long. V was pared by 3 bases and J by 7 bases, with 15 bases between. CDR3 bases: TGTGCCAGCAGCTTGGCGGGTGGCCAGAGGACCCAGTACTTC. The encoded protein is CASSLAGGQRTQYF.

The genes are TRBV28 and TRBJ2-7; 7 bases agree with TRBD2. The CDR3 runs to 15 residues. V dropped 6 bases and J dropped 0; count of bases not matched to a gene: 8. Germline V CDR1 and CDR2: MDHEN, SYDVKM. As DNA, the CDR3 is TGTGCCAGCAGCCCTAGCGGTCTCAGCTCCTACGAGCAGTACTTC. Its protein is CASSPSGLSSYEQYF.

The chain joins TRBV9 to TRBJ2-1; possible D gene TRBD2, 6 bases. The CDR3 extends over 16 amino acids. Germline V gene lookup returns CDR1 SGDLS and CDR2 YYNGEE. Trimming cost V 3 bases and J 0 bases, with 13 bases left between them. The CDR3 DNA reads TGTGCCAGCAGCGATAAAGCGGGCCGCTCCTACAATGAGCAGTTCTTC. Amino acids: CASSDKAGRSYNEQFF.